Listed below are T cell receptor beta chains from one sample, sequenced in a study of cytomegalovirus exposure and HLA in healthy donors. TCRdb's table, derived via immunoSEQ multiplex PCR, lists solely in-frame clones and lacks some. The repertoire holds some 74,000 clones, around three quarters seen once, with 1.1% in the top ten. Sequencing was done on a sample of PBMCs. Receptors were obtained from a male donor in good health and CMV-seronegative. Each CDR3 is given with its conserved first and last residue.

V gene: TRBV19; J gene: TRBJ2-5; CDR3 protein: CASSSRQGIETQYF
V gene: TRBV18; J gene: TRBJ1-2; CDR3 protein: CASSLTGTGDGYTF
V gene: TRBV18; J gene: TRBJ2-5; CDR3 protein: CASSPLAKETQYF
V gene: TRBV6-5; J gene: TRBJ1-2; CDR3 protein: CASSRDRVGYPF
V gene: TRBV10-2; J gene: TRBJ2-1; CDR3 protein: CASSDSPTGVTINEQFF
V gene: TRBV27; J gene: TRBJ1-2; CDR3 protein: CASRDLQGVRGYTF
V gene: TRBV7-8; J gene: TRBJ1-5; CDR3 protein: CASSLVRWDWGESNQPQHF
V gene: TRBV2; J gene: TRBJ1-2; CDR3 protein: CASRETGAGWNYGYTF
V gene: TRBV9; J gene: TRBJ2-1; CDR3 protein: CASSVGGARWFSSYNEQFF
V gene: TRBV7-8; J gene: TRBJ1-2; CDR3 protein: CASTPGQGYGYTF
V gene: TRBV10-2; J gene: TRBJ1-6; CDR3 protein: CASSESPTGTSPLHF
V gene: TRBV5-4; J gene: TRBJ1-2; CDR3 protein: CASSSDQGIQSGYTF
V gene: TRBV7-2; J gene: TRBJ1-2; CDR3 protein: CASSPQGYDGYTF
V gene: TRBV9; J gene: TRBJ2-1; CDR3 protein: CASSVDSRLAGGWGNEQFF
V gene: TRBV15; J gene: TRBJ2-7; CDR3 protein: CATSRDSPGEQYF
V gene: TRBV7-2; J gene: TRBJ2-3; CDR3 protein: CASQQGVTDTQYF
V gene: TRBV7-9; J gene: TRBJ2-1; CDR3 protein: CASSPGGNYNEQFF
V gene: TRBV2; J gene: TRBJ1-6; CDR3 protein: CASRKPGQASSYNSPLHF
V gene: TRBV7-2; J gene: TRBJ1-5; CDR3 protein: CASSFRGGGNQPQNF
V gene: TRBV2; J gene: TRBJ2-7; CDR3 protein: CASSGGFEGDEQYF
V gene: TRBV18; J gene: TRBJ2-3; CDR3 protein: CASSPQRADDTQYF
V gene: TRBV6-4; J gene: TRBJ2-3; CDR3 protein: CASSPLAGETDTQYF
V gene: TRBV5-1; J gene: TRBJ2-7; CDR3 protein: CASSPGTGKYEQYF
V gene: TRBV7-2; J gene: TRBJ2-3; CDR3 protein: CASSSQGGRGDTDTQYF
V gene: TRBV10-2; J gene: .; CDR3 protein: CASREGVYIYEQYF
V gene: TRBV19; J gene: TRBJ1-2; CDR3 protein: CASSLGQLYGYTF
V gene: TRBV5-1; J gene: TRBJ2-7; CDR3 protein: CASSFGTGTYEQYF
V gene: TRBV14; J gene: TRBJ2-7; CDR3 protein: CASSQVGRGLSFTYEQYF
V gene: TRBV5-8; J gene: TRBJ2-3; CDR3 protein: CASSLEYAGGRDTQYF
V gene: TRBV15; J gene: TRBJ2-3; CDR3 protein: CATSRDPDRAADTQYF
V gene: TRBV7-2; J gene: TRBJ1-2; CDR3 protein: CASSQDRGRGGYTF
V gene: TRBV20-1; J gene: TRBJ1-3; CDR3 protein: CSAAGGNTIYF
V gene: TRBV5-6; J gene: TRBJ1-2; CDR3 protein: CASSPAQTGVYYGYTF
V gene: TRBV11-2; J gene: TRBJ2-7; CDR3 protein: CASTRLAGGNEQYF
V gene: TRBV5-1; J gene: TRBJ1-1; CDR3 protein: CASSSGGTEAFF
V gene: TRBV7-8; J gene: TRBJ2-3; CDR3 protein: CASSPNPDSRPLGTDTQYF
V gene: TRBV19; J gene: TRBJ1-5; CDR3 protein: CASGREGDDQPQHF
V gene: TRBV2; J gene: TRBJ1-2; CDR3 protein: CASTATDETSYTF
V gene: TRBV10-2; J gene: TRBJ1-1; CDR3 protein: CASRGGGNTEAFF
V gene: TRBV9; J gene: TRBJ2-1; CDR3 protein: CASSGGSQSYNEQFF
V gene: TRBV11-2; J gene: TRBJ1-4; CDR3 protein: CASSLGTGREKLFF
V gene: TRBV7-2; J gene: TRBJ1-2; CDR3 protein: CASSLAPGQGASYTF
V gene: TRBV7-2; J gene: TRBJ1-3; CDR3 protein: CASSAGGVLGNTIYF
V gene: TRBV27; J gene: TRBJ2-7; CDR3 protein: CASSLFGTGYHEQYF